A selection of T cell receptor beta chains follows, all from one sample in a study of T cell responses to AZD1222 COVID-19 vaccine. Libraries were prepared by immunoSEQ multiplex PCR; TCRdb keeps only in-frame clonotypes and omits some of them. The data hold 100,000 to 120,000 clones, with roughly 90% observed a single time. The sample was peripheral blood, taken 28 days after the second AZD1222 dose. The receptor source for this set is an adult who received the AZD1222 COVID-19 vaccine. Both conserved end residues are part of each CDR3. The order of the fields is V gene, D gene, J gene, CDR3 length, CDR3 protein. A D gene is named only where the DNA matches it firmly.

>TRBV18|NA|TRBJ1-2|15
CASSPGPGVNYGYTF
>TRBV5-8|NA|TRBJ2-1|14
CASSLGTGYNEQFF
>TRBV28|NA|TRBJ1-2|14
CASSLGGFNYGYTF
>TRBV7-2|NA|TRBJ2-2|15
CASSLGQKNTGELFF
>TRBV3-1/TRBV3-2|NA|TRBJ1-2|14
CASSQDGVGDGYTF
>TRBV18|TRBD1|TRBJ2-7|13
CASSRDRVDEQYF
>TRBV7-7|TRBD2|TRBJ2-2|17
CASSLQAGGVLSGELFF
>TRBV18|TRBD1|TRBJ2-3|16
CASSPYGTGDTDTQYF
>TRBV9|NA|TRBJ1-1|13
CASSLQRNTEAFF
>TRBV7-6|NA|TRBJ2-2|16
CASSLVGDVHTGELFF
>TRBV5-6|NA|TRBJ1-3|15
CASSLWGPPGNTIYF
>TRBV7-9|NA|TRBJ2-4|15
CASSPERRVKNIQYF
>TRBV19|TRBD1|TRBJ1-2|15
CASSGQGMGYYGYTF
>TRBV7-9|NA|TRBJ2-2|12
CASNVGAGELFF
>TRBV6-5|TRBD1|TRBJ2-7|14
CASSSGQGHYEQYF
>TRBV19|TRBD1|TRBJ2-4|16
CASSMGLGTGLDIQYF
>TRBV11-3|NA|TRBJ1-1|13
CASSLLGDTEAFF
>TRBV11-2|NA|TRBJ2-7|11
CAAGASYEQYF
>TRBV7-2|TRBD2|TRBJ2-3|15
CASSFSGGPVGTQYF
>TRBV3-1/TRBV3-2|NA|TRBJ1-3|14
CASSRDAGRNTIYF
>TRBV27|NA|TRBJ2-1|14
CASSGARSYNEQFF
>TRBV5-6|NA|TRBJ1-1|14
CASSPGWGNTEAFF
>TRBV28|NA|TRBJ2-7|14
CASSLKGGTYEQYF
>TRBV5-1|TRBD1|TRBJ1-4|16
CASSLEGGPFNEKLFF
>TRBV10-3|NA|TRBJ1-1|13
CAISDGGPDRAFF
>TRBV29-1|NA|TRBJ1-3|13
CSVEGATGNTIYF